These T cell receptor beta chains were read from a single sample in a study of blood T cell repertoires in COVID-19. Using immunoSEQ multiplex PCR, the repertoire was profiled, and TCRdb retains in-frame clones only, with some absent. Of about 100,000 clones listed, 70% to 80% are singletons. Sequencing was performed on peripheral blood. These receptors were collected from a woman between 65 and 79 years old with acute or convalescent COVID-19. Each CDR3 is given with its conserved first and last residue. Fields, in order: CDR3 length, D gene, clone size, J gene, V gene, CDR3 DNA, CDR3 protein. D genes are given only for firm matches. Expanded clones are given a class, and other clones once, few, many or no size at all.

13	NA	NA	TRBJ1-1	TRBV7-9	TGTGCCAGCAGCTTAAATTCCCAGTCCGAAGCTTTCTTT	CASSLNSQSEAFF
16	TRBD1	NA	TRBJ2-2	TRBV6-2/TRBV6-3	TGTGCCAGCAGTGCTCCGGGACAGGGTGTAACCGGGGAGCTGTTTTTT	CASSAPGQGVTGELFF
14	NA	NA	TRBJ1-3	TRBV11-2	TGTGCCAGCAGCCTATCGGGTTCTGGAAACACCATATATTTT	CASSLSGSGNTIYF
13	NA	NA	TRBJ1-1	TRBV7-2	TGTGCCAGCAGCTTAGGGAGGGAGAGTGAAGCTTTCTTT	CASSLGRESEAFF
15	TRBD1	NA	TRBJ1-1	TRBV5-1	TGCGCCAGCAGCTTGGACAGGGGGATGAACACTGAAGCTTTCTTT	CASSLDRGMNTEAFF
14	NA	few	TRBJ1-1	TRBV18	TGTGCCAGCTCACTTTTTACAGCGAACACTGAAGCTTTCTTT	CASSLFTANTEAFF
12	NA	NA	TRBJ1-2	TRBV29-1	TGCAGCGTGTCACTGGACAGTTATGGCTACACCTTC	CSVSLDSYGYTF
16	NA	NA	TRBJ2-5	TRBV3-1/TRBV3-2	TGTGCCAGCAGCCAAGATGTGGCAGGGGGGCGGGAGACCCAGTACTTC	CASSQDVAGGRETQYF
15	TRBD1	few	TRBJ1-6	TRBV6-5	TGTGCCAGCAGCTCACAGGGGTCCGATAATTCACCCCTCCACTTT	CASSSQGSDNSPLHF
15	TRBD1	NA	TRBJ1-1	TRBV10-3	TGTGCCATCACTAGGGACAGGGGGCGGGACACTGAAGCTTTCTTT	CAITRDRGRDTEAFF
13	NA	NA	TRBJ1-1	TRBV12-3/TRBV12-4	TGTGCCGTTCTGGCGGGCCCGGGCACTGAAGCTTTCTTT	CAVLAGPGTEAFF
14	NA	NA	TRBJ1-1	TRBV7-8	TGTGCCAGCAGCTTAGGACACATGAACACTGAAGCTTTCTTT	CASSLGHMNTEAFF
17	TRBD1	NA	TRBJ1-1	TRBV27	TGTGCCAGCAGTTTAGGGACCCCAGGGACAGTCAACACTGAAGCTTTCTTT	CASSLGTPGTVNTEAFF
13	NA	few	TRBJ1-4	TRBV27	TGTGCCAGCAGTTCCTATAGTAATGAAAAACTGTTTTTT	CASSSYSNEKLFF
13	NA	once	TRBJ2-1	TRBV7-3	TGTGCCAGCAGCGTGGCAGGGGCCGATGAGCAGTTCTTC	CASSVAGADEQFF
14	NA	many	TRBJ1-1	TRBV10-3	TGTGCCATCAATGCGCGGGTAGACGGCACTGAAGCTTTCTTT	CAINARVDGTEAFF
13	TRBD1	once	TRBJ2-1	TRBV9	TGTGCCAGCAGCATCCGGGACAGGGAGAACGCGTTCTTC	CASSIRDRENAFF
16	TRBD1	NA	TRBJ1-4	TRBV5-1	TGCGCCAGCAGCTTGTCCACAGGGGGCGCAGCTGAAAAACTGTTTTTT	CASSLSTGGAAEKLFF
13	TRBD1	NA	TRBJ1-1	TRBV12-3/TRBV12-4	TGTGCCAGCAGGAGACAGGGGAGGACTGAAGCTTTCTTT	CASRRQGRTEAFF
15	NA	NA	TRBJ2-3	TRBV5-1	TGCGCCAGCAGCGAAAGCCTTACTAGCACAGATACGCAGTATTTT	CASSESLTSTDTQYF
16	TRBD1	NA	TRBJ1-2	TRBV3-1/TRBV3-2	TGTGCCAGCAGCCAAGATAGCGGACAGGGAGGAGTTGGCTACACCTTC	CASSQDSGQGGVGYTF
12	NA	once	TRBJ1-6	TRBV12-3/TRBV12-4	TGTGCCAGCAGTCCGGAGGGTTCACCCCTCCACTTT	CASSPEGSPLHF
15	NA	NA	TRBJ2-3	TRBV7-9	TGTGCCAGCAGCTTCCCTGGACAGAGCACAGATACGCAGTATTTT	CASSFPGQSTDTQYF
17	TRBD2	NA	TRBJ2-3	TRBV6-2/TRBV6-3	TGTGCCAGCAGCCGAGGGACTAGCGGGGCTAGCACAGATACGCAGTATTTT	CASSRGTSGASTDTQYF
14	NA	NA	TRBJ1-2	TRBV7-2	TGTGCCAGCAGCGGCCTGAGAGCGGGCAATGGCTACACCTTC	CASSGLRAGNGYTF
15	TRBD1	NA	TRBJ1-3	TRBV30	TGTGCCTGGAGAGATCCGACAGGGGCAGGAAACACCATATATTTT	CAWRDPTGAGNTIYF
16	TRBD1	NA	TRBJ2-5	TRBV7-9	TGTGCCAGCAGTCAATTACAGGGGCTGACTCAGGAGACCCAGTACTTC	CASSQLQGLTQETQYF
13	TRBD1	NA	TRBJ1-5	TRBV29-1	TGCAGCGTAAAGACAGGGACCAATCAGCCCCAGCATTTT	CSVKTGTNQPQHF
16	TRBD2	NA	TRBJ2-3	TRBV2	TGTGCCAGCAGCGTTCGGACTAGCGGGGGCACAGATACGCAGTATTTT	CASSVRTSGGTDTQYF
14	NA	once	TRBJ1-4	TRBV7-9	TGTGCCAGCAGCTTAGGGACAGCTAATGAAAAACTGTTTTTT	CASSLGTANEKLFF
15	NA	once	TRBJ1-2	TRBV10-3	TGTGCCATCAGTGAGTCTGGCAGGGGCCGAGAGGGCTACACCTTC	CAISESGRGREGYTF
17	TRBD2	NA	TRBJ2-2	TRBV7-3	TGTGCCAGCAGCTCCGACCCCCGGGGGGAGGGGACCGGGGAGCTGTTTTTT	CASSSDPRGEGTGELFF
14	NA	once	TRBJ1-1	TRBV19	TGTGCCAGTAGATTACTGACAGGGAACACTGAAGCTTTCTTT	CASRLLTGNTEAFF
14	TRBD2	NA	TRBJ2-1	TRBV7-3	TGTGCCAGCGGACTAGCGGGGGGGTACAATGAGCAGTTCTTC	CASGLAGGYNEQFF
14	TRBD2	NA	TRBJ2-5	TRBV9	TGTGCCAGCAGCGCGACTAGCGGCCAAGAGACCCAGTACTTC	CASSATSGQETQYF
13	NA	once	TRBJ2-3	TRBV10-3	TGTGCCGCCCAGGGGCATAGCACAGATACGCAGTATTTT	CAAQGHSTDTQYF
15	TRBD2	NA	TRBJ2-3	TRBV7-9	TGTGCCAGCAGCTCAAGACTAGCAGGTCACGATACGCAGTATTTT	CASSSRLAGHDTQYF
15	NA	NA	TRBJ2-3	TRBV12-5	TGTGCTAGTGGCCCCGGGACATCTAGCACAGATACGCAGTATTTT	CASGPGTSSTDTQYF
11	NA	NA	TRBJ2-1	TRBV29-1	TGCAGCTCCCAGGGGGGCAATGAGCAGTTCTTC	CSSQGGNEQFF
12	NA	NA	TRBJ2-5	TRBV18	TGTGCCAGCTCACCAGACAGTGAGACCCAGTACTTC	CASSPDSETQYF
15	TRBD1	NA	TRBJ1-5	TRBV5-1	TGCGCCAGCAGCCTCTCGGGACAGGGCAATCAGCCCCAGCATTTT	CASSLSGQGNQPQHF
15	NA	NA	TRBJ1-5	TRBV5-1	TGCGCCAGCAGCTTGCTGGGGGTGGGAGGTCAGCCCCAGCATTTT	CASSLLGVGGQPQHF
16	TRBD2	NA	TRBJ2-2	TRBV19	TGTGCCAGTAGTTTTTCTAGCGGAACGAACACCGGGGAGCTGTTTTTT	CASSFSSGTNTGELFF
14	NA	NA	TRBJ2-1	TRBV18	TGTGCCAGCTCACCTATCCGCATTAGCAATGAGCAGTTCTTC	CASSPIRISNEQFF